Included here is one T cell receptor beta chain sequence, with context. The antigen is undetermined. V was shortened by 1 base and J by 2 bases, with 6 bases between the two germline ends. Germline V lookup: CDR1 MNHEY, CDR2 SMNVEV (reference sequence). The CDR3 totals 14 residues. Every isolated RNA sample was fully reverse transcribed, so sequencing captured expressed TCRB transcripts. The assay was immunoSEQ multiplex PCR, and TCRdb's table has in-frame clones only and misses some. The sample lists 900,000 or so clones; around a sixth were seen once. The data derive from a study of beta chain features in type 1 diabetes. Regarding the study as a whole: The similarity of naive, central memory and Treg TCRB repertoires appeared greater among patients than among healthy donors. Patients with type 1 diabetes showed fewer VDJ junction insertions and more deletions. TCRB CDR3s were moderately but significantly shorter in Type 1 diabetes patients in all four CD4+ subsets.

CD45RO/CCR7/CD25/CD127/CD95/CD27 staining was used to isolate CD4+ naive, central memory, regulatory and stem cell-like memory cells by sorting. The sequence was collected from a woman younger than 35 in good health. The V and J genes are TRBV27 and TRBJ1-5, with a weak D call TRBD1 (6 bases). The sample taken for sequencing was naive CD4+ T cells from blood. Here the CDR3 DNA reads TGTGCCAGCAGTTTATACAGGGGCAATCAGCCCCAGCATTTT. Its protein is CASSLYRGNQPQHF.